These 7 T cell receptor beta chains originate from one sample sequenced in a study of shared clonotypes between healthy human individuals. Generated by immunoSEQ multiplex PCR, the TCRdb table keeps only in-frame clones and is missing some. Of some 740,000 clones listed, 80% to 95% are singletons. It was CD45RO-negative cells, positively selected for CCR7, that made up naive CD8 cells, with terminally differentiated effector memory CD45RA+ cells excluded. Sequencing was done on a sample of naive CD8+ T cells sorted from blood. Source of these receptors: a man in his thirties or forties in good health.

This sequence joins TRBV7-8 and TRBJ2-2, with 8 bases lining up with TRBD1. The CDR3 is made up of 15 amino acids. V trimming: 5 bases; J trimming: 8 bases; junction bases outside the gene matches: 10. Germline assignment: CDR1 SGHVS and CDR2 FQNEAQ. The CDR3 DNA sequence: TGTGCCAGCAGCCGGACGACAGGGGCCCAGGGGGAGCTGTTTTTT. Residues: CASSRTTGAQGELFF.

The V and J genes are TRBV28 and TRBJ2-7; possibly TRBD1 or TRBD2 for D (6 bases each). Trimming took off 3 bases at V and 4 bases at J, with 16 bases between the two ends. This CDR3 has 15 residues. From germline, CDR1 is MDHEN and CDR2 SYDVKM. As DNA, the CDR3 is TGTGCCAGCAGTTTCCCCACAGGGAGGAGGTACGAGCAGTACTTC. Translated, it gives CASSFPTGRRYEQYF.

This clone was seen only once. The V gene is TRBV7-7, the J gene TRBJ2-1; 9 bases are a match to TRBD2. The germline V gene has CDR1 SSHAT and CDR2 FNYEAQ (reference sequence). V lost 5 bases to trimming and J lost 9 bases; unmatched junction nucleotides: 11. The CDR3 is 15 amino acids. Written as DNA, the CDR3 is TGTGCCAGCAGCGCGGCTCCTAGCGGGATGGTTGAGCAGTTCTTC. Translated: CASSAAPSGMVEQFF.

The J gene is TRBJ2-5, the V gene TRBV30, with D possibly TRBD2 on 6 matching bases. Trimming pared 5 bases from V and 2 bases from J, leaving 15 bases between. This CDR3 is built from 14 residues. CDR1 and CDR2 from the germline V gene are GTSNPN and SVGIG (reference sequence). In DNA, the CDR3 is TGTGCCTGGGGACACCCGGGACTTCAAGAGACCCAGTACTTC. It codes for CAWGHPGLQETQYF.

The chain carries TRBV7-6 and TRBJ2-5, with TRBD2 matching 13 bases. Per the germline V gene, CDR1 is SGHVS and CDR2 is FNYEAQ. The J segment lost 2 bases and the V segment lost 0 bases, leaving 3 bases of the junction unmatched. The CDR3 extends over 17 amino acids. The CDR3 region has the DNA TGTGCCAGCAGCTTAGCGTGGACTAGCGGGAGTCAAGAGACCCAGTACTTC. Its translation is CASSLAWTSGSQETQYF.

CDR3 sequence reads: CASTSGTGVHEQFF. CDR3 DNA: TGTGCCAGCACATCCGGGACAGGGGTGCATGAGCAGTTCTTC. The gene calls are TRBV27 and TRBJ2-1, with 10 bases matching TRBD1. The CDR3 has 14 residues. The J segment lost 8 bases and the V segment lost 7 bases, leaving 8 bases of the junction unmatched. Germline V gene sequence: CDR1 MNHEY, CDR2 SMNVEV (reference sequence).

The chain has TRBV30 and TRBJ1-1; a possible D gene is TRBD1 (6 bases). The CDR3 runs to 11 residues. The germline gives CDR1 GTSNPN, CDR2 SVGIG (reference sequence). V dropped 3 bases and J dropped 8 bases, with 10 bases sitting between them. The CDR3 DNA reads TGTGCCTGGAGGAGGGGGGCAGAAGCTTTCTTT. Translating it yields CAWRRGAEAFF.